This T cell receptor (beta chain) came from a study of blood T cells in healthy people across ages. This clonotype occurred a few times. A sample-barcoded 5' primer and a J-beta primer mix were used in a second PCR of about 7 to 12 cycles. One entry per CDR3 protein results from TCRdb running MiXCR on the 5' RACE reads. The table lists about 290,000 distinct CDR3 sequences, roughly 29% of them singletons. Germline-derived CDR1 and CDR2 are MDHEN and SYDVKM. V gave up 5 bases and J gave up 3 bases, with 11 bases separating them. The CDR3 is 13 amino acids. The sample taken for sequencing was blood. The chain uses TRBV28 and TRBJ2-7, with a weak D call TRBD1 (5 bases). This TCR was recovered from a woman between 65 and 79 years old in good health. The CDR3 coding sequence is TGTGCCAGCAGTAGGGGCCCAATCTACGAGCAGTACTTC. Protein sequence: CASSRGPIYEQYF.